The present entry profiles one TCR beta chain with its context. Its antigen is unknown. Base qualities were left out, and no much larger clone turns up one base away. This sample was taken from a study of T cell repertoires in cytomegalovirus infection (dated 2019 in TCRdb). Regarding the research as a whole: Recently identified HLA-C-restricted CMV epitopes, whose presentation resists viral immunomodulation, were targeted by peptide stimulations together with well-studied HLA-B-restricted epitopes. Donor HLA type was relevant to the analysis, because carriage of CMV infection together with the matching HLA type was indicated by public TCR beta signatures.

General findings and caveats noted by the study authors: In both this cohort and an independent cohort of some 380 donors, the cumulative frequency of public TCR beta family members distinguished carriers of CMV infection plus the relevant HLA type. The ex vivo response was dominated by HLA-C-restricted CMV-specific TCR beta clonotypes, which also provided the single most frequent clonotype in two of eight donors.

Instrument on record: Illumina HiSeq 1500. The public reads were quality trimmed at Q25 with fastp and then assembled into clones with MiXCR by TCRdb, keeping productive beta chains. Each entry merges the rows of one CDR3 protein and shows their most common DNA and genes. This sample is represented by a few hundred thousand distinct CDR3 sequences; 33% of them were singletons. Roughly 15% of the sample is taken by the ten largest. The junction shows trimming of 5 bases on V and 0 bases on J, and the gene matches do not reach 3 bases of it. The germline V gene specifies MNHEY as CDR1 and SVGEGT as CDR2. The CDR3 spans 15 residues, from the cysteine through the phenylalanine. Of all the DNA, just the CDR3 is kept, 45 bases in frame from base 1. Sample treatment or condition, as interpreted from the label and publication: in vitro stimulation with specific CMV peptide epitopes to enrich CMV-specific T cells.

This receptor was taken from a human donor in good health (CMV status not recorded). Some clones in this sample may be carry-over from other donors' samples. The chain is encoded by TRBV6-2 or TRBV6-3 joined to TRBJ2-5; 10 nucleotides in the junction match TRBD1. The material was cultured PBMCs, obtained from culture after CMV antigen stimulation. The CDR3 loop reads CASSDRGPYQETQYF. The DNA sequence follows: TGTGCCAGCAGTGACAGGGGGCCGTACCAAGAGACCCAGTACTTC.